The present entry profiles one TCR beta chain with its context. Its specificity is not known. This sample was taken from a study of graft-versus-host responses after intestinal transplantation. On the study more broadly: Tacrolimus plus steroids were given to all recipients for 2 to 4 years, preceded by anti-thymocyte globulin induction.

Germline V gene lookup returns CDR1 SGHTA and CDR2 FQGTGA. The ends were cut back, 7 bases at V and 0 bases at J, with 13 bases in the middle. The CDR3 is 14 residues long. Measured with immunoSEQ multiplex PCR; TCRdb has only the in-frame clones, and not every one. The table shows around 100,000 clones, with roughly 84% occurring only once. The receptor was derived from a human donor who received an intestinal transplant. The sequenced sample was unstimulated CD4+ T cells sorted from spleen or lymph node cells, obtained before intestinal transplant. The chain links TRBV7-3 to TRBJ2-7; D perhaps matches TRBD1 (5 bases). The CDR3 DNA reads TGTGCCAGCACAATCGAAGACAGCTCCTACGAGCAGTACTTC. This codes for CASTIEDSSYEQYF.